This T cell receptor beta chain comes out of a study of blood T cell repertoires in COVID-19. There are 13 residues in the CDR3. Germline CDR1 reads LGHDT; CDR2 reads YNNKEL (reference sequence). J was trimmed by 1 base and V by 5 bases; bases with no gene match: 0. This table comes from immunoSEQ multiplex PCR, and its TCRdb copy is limited to in-frame clones, with some not included. The sample yields approximately 110,000 clones, 85% seen once. Material for sequencing was peripheral blood. The chain couples TRBV3-1 (or the pseudogene TRBV3-2) to TRBJ1-1; 8 bases align to TRBD1. The receptor was derived from an elderly woman with COVID-19, enrolled during active disease. In nucleotides, the CDR3 is TGTGCCAGCAGCGGACAGGGGAACACTGAAGCTTTCTTT. Protein sequence: CASSGQGNTEAFF.